A single sample gave rise to the 24 T cell receptor beta chains below, sequenced in a study of sequential checkpoint blockade in melanoma. Treatment: randomized to nivolumab then ipilimumab (arm A) or the reverse (arm B). Clones were read by immunoSEQ multiplex PCR, and TCRdb kept only the in-frame ones, dropping some. The table records roughly 1,200 clones, about 19% of them present only once. The sample here was tumor tissue (inferred from file names), taken from a patient given nivolumab and ipilimumab in sequence. The receptor source for this set is a human donor with melanoma.

This clone is labeled medium-sized. The chain combines TRBV11-3 with TRBJ1-4, with D tentatively TRBD1 (5 bases). CDR1 is SGHNT and CDR2 is YENEEA in the germline V gene. CDR3 length: 16 residues. Trimming took off 5 bases at V and 6 bases at J, with 19 bases between the two ends. The CDR3 bases are TGTGCCAGCAGCCCGGGACCATTGGATTCTCATGAAAAACTGTTTTTT. This translates into CASSPGPLDSHEKLFF.

This clone was counted a few times. The chain has TRBV28 and TRBJ1-3, with TRBD1 as a possible D gene (5 bases). Trimming shortened V by 6 bases and J by 0 bases, and 15 bases separated the two germline ends. Looked up from germline, CDR1 is MDHEN and CDR2 is SYDVKM. The CDR3 loop spans 16 amino acids. CDR3 DNA: TGTGCCAGCAGAAGTCCTACAGGCCACTCTGGAAACACCATATATTTT. Protein product: CASRSPTGHSGNTIYF.

This clone has a handful of counts. The CDR3 region is CASSPPRGRSTDTQYF. DNA of the CDR3: TGTGCCAGCAGCCCACCCCGGGGGCGGAGCACAGATACGCAGTATTTT. The genes are TRBV11-3 and TRBJ2-3; D might be TRBD1 or TRBD2, each matching 6 bases. Between the trimmed V and J ends, which lost 5 bases and 0 bases, there was a span of 15 bases. The germline CDR1 and CDR2 sequences are SGHNT and YENEEA. The CDR3 is made up of 16 amino acids.

This clone has more than one count but fewer than ten. This sequence joins TRBV11-3 and TRBJ2-3, with TRBD1 identical over 8 bases. Germline CDR1 is SGHNT and CDR2 is YENEEA. V lost 5 bases and J lost 3; bases outside the gene matches: 7. The CDR3 runs 15 residues. The CDR3 loop reads CASSGRDRYTDTQYF. CDR3 bases: TGTGCCAGCAGCGGTCGGGACAGGTATACAGATACGCAGTATTTT.

In its sample, this clone ranks as medium-sized. The V gene is TRBV1, the J gene TRBJ1-2; the table's TRBD1 call for D was not verified on the DNA. TRBV1 is annotated as a pseudogene. The CDR3 is 16 amino acids. The CDR3 protein is CASSQDIGQGAGGYTF. CDR3 in DNA: TGCGCCAGCAGCCAAGATATCGGGCAGGGGGCTGGCGGCTACACCTTC.

The chain recombines TRBV18 with TRBJ1-1, with 7 bases lining up with TRBD1. V trimming: 3 bases; J trimming: 1 base; junction bases outside the gene matches: 14. In germline, CDR1 is KGHSH, CDR2 LQKENI. The CDR3 is 18 residues long. In nucleotides, the CDR3 is TGTGCCAGCTCACCCACAGGGGCGTTCCCCAGGAGGAACACTGAAGCTTTCTTT. Residues: CASSPTGAFPRRNTEAFF.

By frequency in the sample, this clone is medium-sized. V is TRBV11-3 and J is TRBJ2-1; D ambiguous. CDR1 SGHNT and CDR2 YENEEA come from the germline V gene. The V gene lost 5 bases and the J gene lost 4 bases, with 18 bases spanning the gap. The CDR3 spans 16 residues. CDR3 region: CASSTHLGSRYNEQFF. CDR3 coding DNA: TGTGCCAGCAGCACACACCTAGGGTCGCGGTACAATGAGCAGTTCTTC.

The chain recombines TRBV29-1 with TRBJ1-1; 7 bases match TRBD1. This CDR3 is 13 amino acids long. Germline V gene sequence: CDR1 SQVTM, CDR2 ANQGSEA. The V gene end was trimmed by 6 bases and the J gene end by 4 bases; junction bases not matched to a gene: 8. CDR3 amino acids: CSVRRGLGTEAFF. CDR3 bases: TGCAGCGTCCGGAGGGGGCTCGGCACTGAAGCTTTCTTT.

This clone rates as medium-sized (0.01 to 0.1%). This sequence joins TRBV12-2 and TRBJ2-3; no check of the table's D call, TRBD2, against the DNA was made. TRBV12-2 is described as a pseudogene. The CDR3 loop spans 17 amino acids. CDR3 residues: CATFRLAGGVSTDTQYF. CDR3 DNA sequence: TGTGCCACCTTCCGACTAGCGGGGGGGGTCAGCACAGATACGCAGTATTTT.

By sample share, this clone is medium-sized. The chain joins TRBV11-3 to TRBJ1-4, with D hard to call. V lost 0 bases and J lost 5, with 16 bases in between. Germline lookup yields CDR1 SGHNT and CDR2 YENEEA. The CDR3 is made up of 17 amino acids. The CDR3, as DNA: TGTGCCAGCAGCTTAGATAGACCGGGCTTTGGGAATGAAAAACTGTTTTTT. Its translation is CASSLDRPGFGNEKLFF.

The V call is TRBV11-3, the J call TRBJ2-3, with no clear D. The CDR3 length is 15 residues. V lost 4 bases to trimming and J lost 1 base, with 12 bases between them. Germline CDR1 SGHNT, CDR2 YENEEA. In nucleotides, the CDR3 is TGTGCCAGCAGCTCATGGGATGTTGGCACAGATACGCAGTATTTT. It encodes CASSSWDVGTDTQYF.

This clone is judged medium-sized. The V call is TRBV11-3, the J call TRBJ1-4, with D tentatively TRBD1 (6 bases). The length of the CDR3 is 16 residues. Germline loops: CDR1 SGHNT, CDR2 YENEEA. Deletions cut 5 bases from V and 3 bases from J, with 16 bases between. The CDR3 spells CASSALNREANEKLFF. The CDR3 DNA reads TGTGCCAGCAGCGCCTTAAACAGGGAAGCTAATGAAAAACTGTTTTTT. Variable domain in full (rest from reference TRBV11-3 and TRBJ1-4): EAGVVQSPRYKIIEKKQPVAFWCNPISGHNTLYWYLQNLGQGPELLIRYENEEAVDDSQLPKDRFSAERLKGVDSTLKIQPAELGDSAVYLCASSALNREANEKLFFGSGTQLSVL.

Judged by abundance, this clone is large. V and J are TRBV6-8 and TRBJ2-1; 10 bases fit TRBD2. The germline V gene encodes CDR1 MNHGY and CDR2 SAAAGT. There are 16 residues in the CDR3. The J segment lost 0 bases and the V segment lost 6 bases, leaving 5 bases of the junction unmatched. The CDR3 DNA reads TGTGCCAGCAGCCTCGTAGCGGGGGGCTCCTACAATGAGCAGTTCTTC. This gives the protein CASSLVAGGSYNEQFF.

The J gene is TRBJ2-2, the V gene TRBV6-8, with TRBD2 identical over 13 bases. Germline loops: CDR1 MNHGY, CDR2 SAAAGT. V was clipped by 6 bases and J by 7 bases; unmatched bases: 5. The CDR3 runs 15 residues. The CDR3: CASRPGLAGVGELFF. The CDR3 DNA reads as TGTGCCAGCAGGCCCGGACTAGCGGGGGTCGGGGAGCTGTTTTTT.

This clone has only a few counts. The chain combines TRBV28 with TRBJ2-2; TRBD1 agrees at 7 bases. Germline trimming cut 5 bases from V and 0 bases from J; bases unmatched to any gene: 3. CDR3 length equals 15 residues. CDR1 and CDR2 from the germline V gene are MDHEN and SYDVKM. The CDR3 protein is CASSRDSTNTGELFF. The DNA for the CDR3 is TGTGCCAGCAGTCGGGACAGCACGAACACCGGGGAGCTGTTTTTT.

By sample fraction, this clone is medium-sized. V is TRBV23-1 and J is TRBJ2-3; 11 bases are shared with TRBD1. TRBV23-1 is an open reading frame whose function is uncertain. This CDR3 is 15 amino acids long. V lost 6 bases and J lost 8; bases outside the gene matches: 10. CDR3 nucleotide sequence: TGCGCCAGCAGCCAAGAACGGGACAGGGGGGTTACGCAGTATTTT. It yields the protein CASSQERDRGVTQYF.

This clone qualifies as medium-sized. The DNA for the CDR3 is TGTGCCAGCAGCTTAGTGCCGGGAAGGACAGATTATCTTACTAACTATGGCTACACCTTC. Its translation: CASSLVPGRTDYLTNYGYTF. The chain links TRBV11-3 to TRBJ1-2; possible D gene TRBD1, 6 bases. Germline V CDR1 and CDR2: SGHNT, YENEEA. V was pared by 1 base and J by 0 bases, with 24 bases between. CDR3 size: 20 residues.

This clone is classed as medium-sized. This chain links TRBV9 with TRBJ2-6; D remains ambiguous. Per germline, CDR1 SGDLS and CDR2 YYNGEE. The CDR3 runs 18 residues. V was trimmed by 5 bases and J by 0 bases, leaving 18 bases between them. The CDR3 bases are TGTGCCAGCAGTTTGACGGGTCCACTTGACTCTGGGGCCAACGTCCTGACTTTC. It translates to CASSLTGPLDSGANVLTF.

By frequency in the sample, this clone is medium-sized. CDR3 sequence: CASSGTWAGGLTGYEQYF. In DNA form, the CDR3 reads TGTGCCAGCAGCGGAACCTGGGCGGGGGGACTTACAGGCTACGAGCAGTACTTC. The chain is built from TRBV11-3 and TRBJ2-7, with 8 bases matching TRBD2. Germline V gene sequence: CDR1 SGHNT, CDR2 YENEEA. The junction had 18 bases not matched to a gene; V was cut back by 5 bases and J by 3 bases. The CDR3 has 18 amino acids.

This clone has just a few counts. The chain links TRBV19 to TRBJ1-5, with 10 bases that match TRBD1. This CDR3 has 17 residues. Germline V CDR1 and CDR2: LNHDA, SQIVND (reference sequence). The ends lost 4 bases at V and 2 bases at J; junction bases unmatched: 8. The CDR3 protein is CASSKDRGVRGNQPQHF. CDR3 nucleotide sequence: TGTGCCAGTAGTAAGGACAGGGGGGTTAGAGGCAATCAGCCCCAGCATTTT.

This clone was detected only a few times. The chain uses TRBV19 and TRBJ2-1, with TRBD1 identical over 10 bases. This CDR3 contains 13 residues. Germline CDR1 is LNHDA and CDR2 is SQIVND (reference sequence). The J segment lost 15 bases and the V segment lost 3 bases, leaving 8 bases of the junction unmatched. CDR3 sequence reads: CASSIYRDRGWFF. CDR3 coding DNA: TGTGCCAGTAGTATTTACCGGGACAGGGGATGGTTCTTC.

V gene TRBV14 combines with J gene TRBJ1-2; D is possibly TRBD1 (5 bases). Germline assignment: CDR1 SGHDN and CDR2 FVKESK. The V and J ends lost 1 base and 7 bases respectively, with 19 bases between them. This CDR3 is 16 amino acids long. The CDR3 reads CASSQVRSSGGGGYTF. Written as DNA, the CDR3 is TGTGCCAGCAGCCAAGTCAGATCCTCGGGGGGAGGTGGCTACACCTTC.

The V gene is TRBV25-1, the J gene TRBJ2-7; 7 positions match TRBD1. The CDR3 totals 15 residues. CDR1 and CDR2 (germline): MGHDK, SYGVNS. V shed 2 bases, J shed 0 bases, and the junction held 4 bases outside the gene matches. CDR3 nucleotides: TGTGCCAGCAGTGAAAGGGACAGAAGCTCCTACGAGCAGTACTTC. Translated, it gives CASSERDRSSYEQYF.

The gene calls are TRBV19 and TRBJ1-3; D gene ambiguous. CDR3 size: 13 residues. The ends were cut back, 7 bases at V and 4 bases at J, with 11 bases in the middle. Looked up from germline, CDR1 is LNHDA and CDR2 is SQIVND (reference sequence). This CDR3 is CASMAVAGNTIYF. The CDR3 nucleotides are TGTGCCAGTATGGCGGTGGCAGGAAACACCATATATTTT.